These T cell receptor beta chains were read from a single sample in a study of blood T cell repertoires in COVID-19. Repertoires were generated with immunoSEQ multiplex PCR, while TCRdb's copy carries only in-frame clones and drops some. The table includes about 440,000 clones, roughly 90% detected once. Source material: peripheral blood. The origin of the receptors is a woman aged 25 to 45 with acute or convalescent COVID-19. Both conserved end residues are part of each CDR3. The D gene is left open where the match is weak. The listing skips clone size in some rows; elsewhere it reads once, few, many or a size class.

j_call d_call clone_size v_call cdr3_aa cdr3_nt
TRBJ1-1 TRBD1 - TRBV5-1 CASTHSGTGNTEAFF TGCGCCAGCACACATTCCGGGACAGGGAACACTGAAGCTTTCTTT
TRBJ1-1 - - TRBV2 CASSERRRNTEAFF TGTGCCAGCAGCGAGAGGAGGAGGAACACTGAAGCTTTCTTT
TRBJ1-5 - - TRBV15 CATSRAVQGRNNQPQHF TGTGCCACCAGCAGAGCGGTACAGGGTCGGAACAATCAGCCCCAGCATTTT
TRBJ1-1 TRBD1 - TRBV30 CAWGWDRDTEAFF TGTGCCTGGGGTTGGGACAGGGACACTGAAGCTTTCTTT
TRBJ1-1 TRBD1 - TRBV7-9 CASSLASRTGAYSEAFF TGTGCCAGCAGCTTAGCTTCAAGGACAGGGGCTTACTCTGAAGCTTTCTTT
TRBJ1-6 TRBD1 - TRBV5-6 CASSLGQGRSPLHF TGTGCCAGCAGCTTGGGACAGGGCAGGTCACCCCTCCACTTT
TRBJ2-5 TRBD2 - TRBV9 CASSQAGGKETQYF TGTGCCAGCAGCCAGGCGGGGGGGAAAGAGACCCAGTACTTC
TRBJ1-2 TRBD1 - TRBV7-9 CASSLMTGDYGYTF TGTGCCAGCAGCTTAATGACAGGGGACTATGGCTACACCTTC
TRBJ2-2 TRBD1 - TRBV6-5 CASRWDRVDTGELFF TGTGCCAGCAGATGGGACAGGGTAGATACCGGGGAGCTGTTTTTT
TRBJ2-5 - - TRBV5-1 CASSSGLRDQETQYF TGCGCCAGCAGCTCCGGACTACGCGACCAAGAGACCCAGTACTTC
TRBJ2-6 - - TRBV6-5 CASLDSSGANVLTF TGTGCCAGCCTAGACAGCTCTGGGGCCAACGTCCTGACTTTC
TRBJ2-3 TRBD2 - TRBV6-2/TRBV6-3 CASSYSPRGASTDTQYF TGTGCCAGCAGTTACTCCCCGCGGGGGGCGAGCACAGATACGCAGTATTTT
TRBJ2-7 - - TRBV2 CASSALRGSYEQYF TGTGCCAGCAGTGCGCTAAGGGGATCCTACGAGCAGTACTTC
TRBJ2-1 TRBD2 - TRBV5-4 CASSLPGTRDNEQFF TGTGCCAGCAGCTTGCCTGGGACTAGGGACAATGAGCAGTTCTTC
TRBJ1-4 - - TRBV4-1 CASSQKRVVGAGEKLFF TGCGCCAGCAGCCAAAAGAGGGTAGTAGGAGCGGGGGAAAAACTGTTTTTT
TRBJ1-2 TRBD1 - TRBV18 CASSPPGQGSYGYTF TGTGCCAGCTCACCACCGGGACAGGGAAGCTATGGCTACACCTTC
TRBJ1-4 - once TRBV2 CASSINEKLFF TGTGCCAGCAGTATAAATGAAAAACTGTTTTTT
TRBJ1-2 - - TRBV7-3 CASSLGAPANYGYTF TGTGCCAGCAGCTTAGGGGCACCTGCTAACTATGGCTACACCTTC
TRBJ2-7 - - TRBV2 CASRERDISSYEQYF TGTGCCAGCCGGGAAAGGGACATCAGCTCCTACGAGCAGTACTTC
TRBJ2-3 TRBD2 - TRBV29-1 CSGRTSGGDQDTQYF TGCAGCGGACGGACTAGCGGGGGGGATCAAGATACGCAGTATTTT
TRBJ1-1 - - TRBV5-1 CASSLGAGYTEAFF TGCGCCAGCAGCTTGGGAGCAGGGTACACTGAAGCTTTCTTT
TRBJ1-2 TRBD1 - TRBV6-5 CASTRDRVYGYTF TGTGCCAGCACCCGGGACAGGGTCTATGGCTACACCTTC
TRBJ2-6 - - TRBV5-8 CASRSRRTGANVLTF TGTGCCAGCAGGAGTAGGAGAACTGGGGCCAACGTCCTGACTTTC
TRBJ1-2 TRBD1 - TRBV29-1 CSVGRQGRGYTF TGCAGCGTTGGGAGACAGGGTCGAGGCTACACCTTC
TRBJ2-1 TRBD2 - TRBV10-2 CASSESHSGGNNEQFF TGCGCCAGCAGTGAGAGTCATAGCGGGGGGAACAATGAGCAGTTCTTC
TRBJ1-1 TRBD1 - TRBV11-2 CASSLNWVRLETGGTEAFF TGTGCCAGCAGCTTGAATTGGGTCCGTTTAGAGACAGGGGGCACTGAAGCTTTCTTT